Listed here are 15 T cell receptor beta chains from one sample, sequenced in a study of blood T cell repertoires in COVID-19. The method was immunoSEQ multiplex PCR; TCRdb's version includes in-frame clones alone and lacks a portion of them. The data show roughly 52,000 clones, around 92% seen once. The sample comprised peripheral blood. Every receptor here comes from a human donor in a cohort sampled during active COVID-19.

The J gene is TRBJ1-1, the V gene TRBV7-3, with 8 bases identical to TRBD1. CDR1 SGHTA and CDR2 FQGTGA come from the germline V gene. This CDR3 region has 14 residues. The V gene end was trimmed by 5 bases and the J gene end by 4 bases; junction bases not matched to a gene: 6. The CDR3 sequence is CASSGTGGTTEAFF. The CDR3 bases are TGTGCCAGCAGCGGTACAGGGGGGACCACTGAAGCTTTCTTT.

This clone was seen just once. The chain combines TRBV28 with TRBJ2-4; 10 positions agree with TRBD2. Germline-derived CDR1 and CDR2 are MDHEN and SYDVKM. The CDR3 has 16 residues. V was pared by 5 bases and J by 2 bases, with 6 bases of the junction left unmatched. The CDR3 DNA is TGTGCCAGCAGTCCTAGCGGGAGAAGTTCCAAAAACATTCAGTACTTC. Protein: CASSPSGRSSKNIQYF.

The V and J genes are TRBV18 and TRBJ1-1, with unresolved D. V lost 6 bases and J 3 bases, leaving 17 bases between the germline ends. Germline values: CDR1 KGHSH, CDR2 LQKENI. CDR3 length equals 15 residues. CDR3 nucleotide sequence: TGTGCCAGCTCGACACTGGGCCGAGCCGACACTGAAGCTTTCTTT. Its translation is CASSTLGRADTEAFF.

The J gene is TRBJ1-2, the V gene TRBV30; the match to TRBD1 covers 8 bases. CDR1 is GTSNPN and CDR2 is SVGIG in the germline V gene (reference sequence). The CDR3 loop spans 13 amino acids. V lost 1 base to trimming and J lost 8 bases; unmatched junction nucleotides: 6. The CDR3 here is CAWSADRGRGYTF. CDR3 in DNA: TGTGCCTGGAGTGCTGACAGGGGTAGAGGCTACACCTTC.

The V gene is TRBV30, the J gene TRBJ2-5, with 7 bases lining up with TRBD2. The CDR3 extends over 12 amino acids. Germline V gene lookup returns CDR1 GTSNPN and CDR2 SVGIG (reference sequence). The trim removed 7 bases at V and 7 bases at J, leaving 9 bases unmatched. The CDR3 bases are TGTGCCTCTTCTGGGGGGGGTGGGACCCAGTACTTC. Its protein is CASSGGGGTQYF.

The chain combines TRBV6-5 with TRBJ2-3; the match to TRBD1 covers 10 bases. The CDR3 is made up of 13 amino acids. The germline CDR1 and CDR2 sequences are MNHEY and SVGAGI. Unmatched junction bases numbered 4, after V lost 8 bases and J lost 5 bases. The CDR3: CASGQGGLDTQYF. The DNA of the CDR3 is TGTGCCAGCGGACAGGGGGGTTTAGATACGCAGTATTTT.

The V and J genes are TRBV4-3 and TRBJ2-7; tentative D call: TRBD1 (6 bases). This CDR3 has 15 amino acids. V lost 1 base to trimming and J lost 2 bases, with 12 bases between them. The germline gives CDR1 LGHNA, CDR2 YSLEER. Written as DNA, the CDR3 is TGCGCCAGCAGCCAAGTAGTGGCAGGGGCCTACGAGCAGTACTTC. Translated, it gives CASSQVVAGAYEQYF.

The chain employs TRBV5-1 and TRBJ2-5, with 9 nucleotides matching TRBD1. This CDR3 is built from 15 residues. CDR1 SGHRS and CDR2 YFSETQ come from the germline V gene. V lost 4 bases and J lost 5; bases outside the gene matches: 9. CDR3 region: CASSVGQGGLETQYF. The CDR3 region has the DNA TGCGCCAGCAGCGTGGGACAGGGAGGATTGGAGACCCAGTACTTC.

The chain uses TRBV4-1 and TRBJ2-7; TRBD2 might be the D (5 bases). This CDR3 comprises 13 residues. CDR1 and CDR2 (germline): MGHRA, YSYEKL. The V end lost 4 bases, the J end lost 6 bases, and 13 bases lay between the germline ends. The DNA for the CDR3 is TGCGCCAGCAGCCCCCTGAGAGAGGGCGAGCAGTACTTC. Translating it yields CASSPLREGEQYF.

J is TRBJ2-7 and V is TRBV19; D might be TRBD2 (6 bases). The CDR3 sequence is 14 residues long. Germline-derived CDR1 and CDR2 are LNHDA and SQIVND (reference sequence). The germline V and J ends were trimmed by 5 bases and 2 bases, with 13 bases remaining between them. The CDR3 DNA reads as TGTGCCAGTAGTCCCCGGGGGACCCCCTACGAGCAGTACTTC. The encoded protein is CASSPRGTPYEQYF.

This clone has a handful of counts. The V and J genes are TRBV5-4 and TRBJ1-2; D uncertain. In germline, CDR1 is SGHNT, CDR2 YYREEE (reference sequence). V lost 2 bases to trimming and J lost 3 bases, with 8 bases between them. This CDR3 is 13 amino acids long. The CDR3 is CASSLPTDYGYTF. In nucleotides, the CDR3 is TGTGCCAGCAGCTTACCCACGGACTATGGCTACACCTTC.

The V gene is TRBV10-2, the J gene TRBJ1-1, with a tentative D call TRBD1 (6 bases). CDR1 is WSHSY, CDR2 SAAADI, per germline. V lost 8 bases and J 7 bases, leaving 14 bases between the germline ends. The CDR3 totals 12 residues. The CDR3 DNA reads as TGCGCCAGCTCTACAGGGATGGTTGAAGCTTTCTTT. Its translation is CASSTGMVEAFF.

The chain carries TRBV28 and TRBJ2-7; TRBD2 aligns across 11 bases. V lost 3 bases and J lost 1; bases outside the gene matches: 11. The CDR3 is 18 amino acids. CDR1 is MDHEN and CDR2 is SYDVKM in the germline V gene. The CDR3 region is CASSLAIIAGGPSYEQYF. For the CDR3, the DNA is TGTGCCAGCAGTTTGGCAATAATAGCGGGGGGGCCGTCCTACGAGCAGTACTTC.

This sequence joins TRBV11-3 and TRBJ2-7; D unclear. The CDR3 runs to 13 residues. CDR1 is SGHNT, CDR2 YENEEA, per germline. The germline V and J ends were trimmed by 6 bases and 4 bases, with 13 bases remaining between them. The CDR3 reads CASSRGGKYEQYF. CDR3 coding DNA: TGTGCCAGCAGTCGAGGCGGAAAATACGAGCAGTACTTC.

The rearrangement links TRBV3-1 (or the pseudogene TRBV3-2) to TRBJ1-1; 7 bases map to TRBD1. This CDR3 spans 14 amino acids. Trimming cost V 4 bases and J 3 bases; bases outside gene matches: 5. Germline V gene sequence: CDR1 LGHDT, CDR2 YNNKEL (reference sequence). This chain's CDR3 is CASSPFGQDTEAFF. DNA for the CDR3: TGTGCCAGCAGCCCCTTCGGACAGGACACTGAAGCTTTCTTT.